A few counts support the clone carrying this T cell receptor beta chain. Its antigen is unknown. These data are taken from a study of CD8 T cells in Susac syndrome. Study background: Patients with Susac syndrome who were sequenced included more than five with active disease and fewer than ten in remission.

CD8+ and CD4+ T cells circulating in blood were sequenced for TCR beta. The length of the CDR3 is 13 residues. The V and J ends lost 1 base and 2 bases respectively, with 6 bases between them. Germline-derived CDR1 and CDR2 are SEHNR and FQNEAQ (reference sequence). Study-wide results and limits: Clonal expansion did not appear in Susac syndrome CD4+ T cell repertoires.

RNA totalling roughly 0.45 to 1 ug underwent reverse transcription with random hexamers. TCRdb re-called the immunoSEQ multiplex PCR reads with MiXCR, one entry per CDR3 protein. Altogether 180,000 or so distinct CDR3 sequences are present, just under 95% being singletons, with the ten largest covering 0.099%. This clonotype was obtained from a human donor with Susac syndrome. The chain links TRBV7-9 to TRBJ2-7; no clear D gene. The sequencing input was CD4+ T cells from PBMCs. The CDR3 protein is CASSLDGPYEQYF. DNA for the CDR3: TGTGCCAGCAGCTTAGACGGGCCCTACGAGCAGTACTTC.